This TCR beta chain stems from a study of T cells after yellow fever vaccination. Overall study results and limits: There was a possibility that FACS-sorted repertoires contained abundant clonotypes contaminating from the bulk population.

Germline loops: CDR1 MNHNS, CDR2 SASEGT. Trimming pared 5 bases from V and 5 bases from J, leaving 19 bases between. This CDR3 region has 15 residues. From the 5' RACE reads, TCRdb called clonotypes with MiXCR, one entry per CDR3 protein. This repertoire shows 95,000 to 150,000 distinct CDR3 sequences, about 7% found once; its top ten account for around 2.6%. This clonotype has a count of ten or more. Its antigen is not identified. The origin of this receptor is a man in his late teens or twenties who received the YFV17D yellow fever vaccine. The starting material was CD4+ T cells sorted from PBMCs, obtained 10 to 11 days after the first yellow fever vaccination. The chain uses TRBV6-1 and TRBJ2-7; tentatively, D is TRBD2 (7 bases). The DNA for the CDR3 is TGTGCCAGCAGTCCCATTGGGGGGGCTAGAGACGAGCAGTACTTC. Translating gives CASSPIGGARDEQYF.